The TCR beta chain described here comes from a study of cytomegalovirus exposure and HLA in healthy donors (dated by TCRdb to between 2016 and 2019). Concerning the study at large: An earlier analysis of several hundred of the donors reported 276 Gb of sequence data and around 110 million unique TCR beta sequences obtained from about 200 million T cells. In a later analysis, previously published TCR beta repertoires from several hundred donors were re-analyzed and high-resolution HLA genotyping was added so that TCR occurrence patterns could be studied. In the later analysis, no new phenotypic data were used to find candidate immune exposures; instead, reliance was placed on TCR beta sequences and their occurrence across donors. On average, around 240,000 unique TCR beta nucleotide sequences were sequenced per donor among about 400 genotyped donors of the cohort, with roughly a sixth of those sequences being non-productive. To decide whether each TCR beta V gene segment behaved as functional or pseudogenic, an earlier analysis of some 600 of the donors relied on high-throughput TCR beta sequencing. Because of strong linkage in the cohort, roughly five DR-DQ haplotypes were treated as single units for association and clustering. Using immunosequencing, the study profiled T cell repertoires from around 680 subjects and related those repertoires to cytomegalovirus serostatus. The number of donors typed differed by locus, with 629-630 for A, B, C, DRB1 and DQB1, more than 500 for DQA1, nearly 610 for DPA1, and about 450 for DPB1. The study aimed to test whether cataloging public T cell receptors could reveal signatures of past pathogen exposure. Of the 300 to 400 genotyped donors, approximately 80% fell in the genetic ancestry cluster associated with self-reported Caucasian donors. Besides the first cohort of about 730 subjects, a separate validation cohort made up of 120 different subjects was used. Donor age, sex, ethnicity and CMV serostatus were compiled alongside the repertoire data. Genome-wide SNP genotypes for about 65% of the roughly 670 donors were used in a later genetic analysis, which treated that subset as a discovery cohort. Both class I and class II loci were covered by HLA typing, at four-digit resolution. To predict cytomegalovirus infection status, the study brought together high-throughput TCR immunosequencing, statistical association of individual TCRs with disease status, and machine learning. An early release that covered approximately 600 HLA-typed donors contained about 300 gigabases of sequencing data and tens of millions of unique TCR sequences. All discovery cohort repertoires had been generated on a single sequencing platform. Study-level results and caveats: Across donors, most TCR sequences were observed very rarely, whereas some public TCRs were present in many individuals. A further reported finding was that TCR beta sequences accurately predicted the HLA-A and HLA-B alleles for most subjects in the first cohort. According to the authors, the approach could potentially be generalized to other disease states and immunological phenotypes. The only immune exposure information available for the cohort was CMV serostatus. The presence/absence analyses assumed that sequencing depth was roughly uniform across donors, and that assumption may not be true. V-gene and J-gene trimming of TCR beta chains was associated with a missense DCLRE1C variant in a later genetic analysis, and the association was replicated in an independent cohort. Compared with equally common non-associated chains, HLA-associated TCR beta chains in a later analysis were more clonally expanded and had lower generation probabilities. A later analysis reported that several top co-occurrence clusters appeared linked to parvovirus B19, influenza, CMV and Epstein-Barr virus. When HLA alleles, especially DR and DQ, strongly co-occurred, TCR associations were difficult to assign to individual alleles. A few of the identified cytomegalovirus-associated TCR beta chains were confirmed in vitro to be specific for cytomegalovirus antigens. Specific HLA alleles were associated with over 15,000 TCR beta sequences at a false discovery rate of 0.05 in a later analysis. The study gave a list of about 150 TCR beta chains associated with cytomegalovirus. According to a later analysis, TCR association rates differed among HLA loci, with DRB1 alleles showing the most associated TCRs and HLA-C alleles showing the fewest. The sequencing pipeline was judged likely to have produced a cluster of highly shared sequence variants as a technical artifact. According to a later analysis, most CMV-associated TCR beta chains appeared to be HLA-restricted, and the HLA associations seemed to be driven largely by CMV exposure. HLA typing was unavailable for some donors at each locus, so association tests used only the typed subset. Linkage disequilibrium might explain the correlated functional status among segregating V segments, but an unknown experimental factor could not be ruled out. The 87-base-pair reads could not distinguish some IMGT-functional V segments, including TRBV6-2 and TRBV6-3, so those segments were excluded. An earlier analysis of 587 of the donors showed that most TCR beta V segments appeared in productive rearrangements either about 87% or about 30% of the time, which broadly matched IMGT annotations. In both the original and validation cohorts, the classifier was reported to diagnose cytomegalovirus status with high specificity and sensitivity. According to a later genetic analysis, donors in an Asian-associated ancestry cluster had fewer N-insertions in productive TCRs than the approximately 670-donor mean. The earlier analysis of 450 to 700 of the donors excluded some 15 rarely observed V segments, including chromosome 9 orphons, because counts were too low. Only TCR beta chains were sequenced in this cohort, and the absence of alpha or paired-chain data limited detectable features.

The germline V gene yields SGHRS for CDR1 and YFSETQ for CDR2. The CDR3 spans 14 residues, from the cysteine through the phenylalanine. Only CDR3 DNA remains: 42 bases, in frame from the first base. Deletion took 5 bases off V and 0 bases off J, with a span of 12 bases between the germline ends. In the case of this clone: No antigen is known for it. It has no much larger one-base neighbor in the sample; base qualities were not kept.

The cohort comprised fewer than 750 healthy bone marrow donors. At the time of sampling, every cohort member was nominally healthy, though immune exposures that went unrecorded were likely present. The donor was CMV seronegative and was included in the group of a few hundred seronegative cohort members. A peripheral blood sample was provided by each donor, and peripheral blood mononuclear cells were used for TCR beta sequencing. The Qiagen DNeasy Blood Extraction Kit was used to extract genomic DNA from the blood cell samples. The library was generated by the immunoSEQ multiplex PCR assay. For the multiplex PCR, a mixture combining 60 forward primers for TCR Vbeta segments and 13 reverse primers for TCR Jbeta segments was used. Amplification of the CDR3 region of rearranged TCR beta genes was performed with a multiplex PCR assay on genomic DNA. The Illumina HiSeq System was used to sequence the amplified TCR beta libraries as 87-base-pair reads. In the source study's methods: A later analysis tallied around 80 million unique TCR beta chains across the 666 repertoires, and some 10 million of those chains were shared by two or more donors. To remove PCR and sequencing errors, raw reads were error-corrected and collapsed into unique sequences using a nearest-neighbor algorithm that merged closely related sequences. Alignment of CDR3 sequences to IMGT reference sequences was used to assign V, D and J gene segments. For a sequence to be retained, a match of at least six nucleotides to both a V gene segment and a J gene segment was required. A rearrangement was called productive if the CDR3 had no stop codons and remained in frame with V and J, and every other rearrangement was called non-productive. CDR3 was defined by IMGT convention, running from the second conserved V-encoded cysteine to the conserved J-encoded phenylalanine. The earlier analysis of some 540 of the donors excluded any sequence lacking an unambiguous match to a single V gene segment. In an earlier analysis of some 590 of the donors, a V segment was called functional when productive rearrangements were above 56.7%, and segregating when the standard deviation between donors exceeded 5%. A statistical classification framework was developed to diagnose cytomegalovirus status using the catalog of TCR beta chain sequences. A later analysis assigned V and J genes by comparing TCR nucleotide sequences with IMGT/GENE-DB human TR gene sequences. The TCRdist pipeline was used in a later analysis to assign CDR3 sequences and most-parsimonious VDJ recombination scenarios. In a later analysis, each TCR beta chain was defined by its CDR3 amino acid sequence together with its V-gene family, and reads lacking a unique V-gene family were excluded. As a way to deal with suspected cross-contamination and a sequencing artifact, a later analysis dropped 640 or so nucleotide sequences that were highly shared and had low generation probability. For each public chain, a later analysis derived a clonal expansion index from normalized ranks of inferred template counts within each repertoire. A later analysis computed generation probabilities with a VDJ recombination model fitted to out-of-frame rearrangements, and checked the results against IGoR. In a later analysis, TCR-TCR, TCR-HLA and TCR-CMV co-occurrence was scored with hypergeometric tests, and a repertoire-size bias correction was applied to TCR pairs. A later analysis estimated false discovery rates by permuting HLA or CMV assignments 20 times. In a later analysis, co-occurring TCRs were grouped with DBSCAN, and TCRdist sequence similarity was added when clustering was performed within HLA-allele-positive subsets. Repertoires with fewer than 30,000 or more than 120,000 public chains were left out of co-occurrence clustering, as were about 5 repertoires with anomalous nucleotide sharing. Not all clones reach the TCRdb copy of this immuneACCESS table, which keeps in-frame sequences only. Checked studies attribute under half of the gap to unresolved V genes and leave the rest unexplained. V and J calls and clone size are given by that table; D and trimming were obtained from the DNA. Across this sample there are under 200,000 clones, with around 80% seen only once. The top ten constitute under 7.5% of the sample.

The receptor comes from a middle-aged man in good health and CMV-seronegative. The chain uses TRBV5-1 and TRBJ2-7; TRBD1 is possibly the D segment (6 matching bases). Sequenced input: PBMCs. The bases read TGCGCCAGCAGGTACAGGGTCCCCTCCTACGAGCAGTACTTC. It is translated as CASRYRVPSYEQYF. When the CDR3 is completed using the reference TRBV5-1 and TRBJ2-7 genes on either side, the full variable domain is KAGVTQTPRYLIKTRGQQVTLSCSPISGHRSVSWYQQTPGQGLQFLFEYFSETQRNKGNFPGRFSGRQFSNSRSEMNVSTLELGDSALYLCASRYRVPSYEQYFGPGTRLTVT.